This entry lists 26 T cell receptor beta chains sequenced from one sample in a study of identical twins. TCRdb passed the 5' RACE reads through MiXCR, listing each CDR3 protein once. The sample lists some 1,600,000 distinct CDR3 sequences; more than 30% were seen once. Specimen: cord blood. The origin of the receptors is a newborn girl in good health.

There are a few counts of this clonotype. The chain employs TRBV20-1 and TRBJ1-2, with TRBD1 matching 7 bases. V trimming: 1 base; J trimming: 7 bases; junction bases outside the gene matches: 9. Germline V gene data show CDR1 as DFQATT and CDR2 as SNEGSKA (reference sequence). The CDR3 length is 14 residues. CDR3 sequence: CSARAAGQLTGYTF. CDR3 nucleotide sequence: TGCAGTGCTAGAGCTGCGGGACAGCTAACTGGCTACACCTTC.

The table lists this clonotype with a count of one. The chain carries TRBV24-1 and TRBJ2-2; 8 positions agree with TRBD2. With 6 bases clipped from V and 5 bases from J, the junction kept 13 bases outside the gene matches. This CDR3 contains 17 residues. CDR1 is KGHDR, CDR2 SFDVKD, per germline. The CDR3 bases are TGTGCCACCAGTTTCCGAAGATTAACGGGGGGGACCGGGGAGCTGTTTTTT. It yields the protein CATSFRRLTGGTGELFF.

This clonotype was counted between two and nine times. The chain joins TRBV20-1 to TRBJ2-7; the D gene is possibly TRBD1 (5 bases). Trimming stripped 5 bases from V and 2 bases from J, with 16 bases between. The CDR3 has 14 amino acids. The germline V gene has CDR1 DFQATT and CDR2 SNEGSKA (reference sequence). The CDR3 region is CSALIGAGAYEQYF. Written as DNA, the CDR3 is TGCAGTGCTCTCATAGGGGCAGGAGCCTACGAGCAGTACTTC.

This clonotype was counted between two and nine times. The V gene is TRBV20-1, the J gene TRBJ2-7; D remains unclear. CDR3 length equals 13 residues. Deletions cut 2 bases from V and 1 base from J, with 9 bases between. Looked up from germline, CDR1 is DFQATT and CDR2 is SNEGSKA (reference sequence). The CDR3 sequence is CSARRPYSYEQYF. CDR3 DNA: TGCAGTGCTAGACGGCCCTATTCCTACGAGCAGTACTTC.

The chain links TRBV5-1 to TRBJ2-3; 10 nucleotides align to TRBD2. This CDR3 region has 16 residues. J lost 4 bases, V lost 0 bases, and 5 bases had no gene match. The V gene's germline CDR1 is SGHRS and CDR2 YFSETQ. CDR3 DNA sequence: TGCGCCAGCAGCTTGGCTAGCGGGGGTTTGGCAGATACGCAGTATTTT. Translation gives CASSLASGGLADTQYF.

There are a few counts of this clonotype. The chain combines TRBV2 with TRBJ2-7; 8 bases line up with TRBD1. V lost 1 base and J lost 4; bases outside the gene matches: 3. This CDR3 contains 14 residues. Germline V gene sequence: CDR1 SNHLY, CDR2 FYNNEI. The CDR3 DNA reads TGTGCCAGCAGTGAAGGGGACAGGCCTTACGAGCAGTACTTC. Protein product: CASSEGDRPYEQYF.

This clonotype came up many times. This chain uses TRBV7-6 with TRBJ2-3; TRBD1 aligns across 9 bases. V lost 7 bases to trimming and J lost 4 bases; unmatched junction nucleotides: 3. CDR1 is SGHVS and CDR2 is FNYEAQ in the germline V gene. The CDR3 loop spans 13 amino acids. Written as DNA, the CDR3 is TGTGCCAGCATTGGACAGGGGTCAGATACGCAGTATTTT. Translating it yields CASIGQGSDTQYF.

The rearrangement uses TRBV7-6 and TRBJ1-3; no definite D call. The V gene's germline CDR1 is SGHVS and CDR2 FNYEAQ. Trimming shortened V by 5 bases and J by 4 bases, and 9 bases separated the two germline ends. The CDR3 runs 13 residues. The CDR3 region is CASSPNSGNTIYF. In DNA, the CDR3 is TGTGCCAGCAGCCCCAACTCGGGAAACACCATATATTTT.

A few counts support this clonotype. The rearrangement links TRBV4-1 to TRBJ1-2; 8 nucleotides line up with TRBD1. This CDR3 region has 16 residues. The V gene end was trimmed by 4 bases and the J gene end by 6 bases; junction bases not matched to a gene: 13. Looked up from germline, CDR1 is MGHRA and CDR2 is YSYEKL. CDR3 DNA sequence: TGCGCCAGCAGCCGATCCTTTCCGGGACAGGTCAATGGCTACACCTTC. Translation: CASSRSFPGQVNGYTF.

The chain has TRBV28 and TRBJ2-3, with D possibly matching TRBD2 (6 bases). Trimming removed 3 bases at V and 6 bases at J, with 19 bases between. Germline V gene data show CDR1 as MDHEN and CDR2 as SYDVKM. CDR3 length equals 16 residues. The CDR3 reads CASSLRLAIIKDTQYF. The CDR3 coding sequence is TGTGCCAGCAGTTTGCGGCTAGCGATTATTAAGGATACGCAGTATTTT.

This clonotype was observed a few times. It may be a read error: a sequence one base away is much more abundant. CDR3 loop: CASSGTANQPQHF. Written as DNA, the CDR3 is TGTGCCAGCAGTGGGACAGCCAATCAGCCCCAGCATTTT. V usage is TRBV6-4 and J usage is TRBJ1-5; perhaps TRBD1 as D (6 bases). Trimming took 4 bases from V and 3 from J, leaving 7 bases between them. The CDR3 sequence is 13 residues long. The germline gives CDR1 MRHNA, CDR2 SNTAGT.

Only one count was recorded for this clonotype. This chain connects TRBV20-1 to TRBJ2-7, with 12 bases that match TRBD2. The CDR3 runs 15 residues. In germline, CDR1 is DFQATT, CDR2 SNEGSKA (reference sequence). V was pared by 5 bases and J by 3 bases, with 8 bases of the junction left unmatched. As DNA, the CDR3 is TGCAGTGCTCCTGGACTAGCGGGGAGTTTCTACGAGCAGTACTTC. It encodes CSAPGLAGSFYEQYF.

This chain links TRBV6-9 with TRBJ2-4, with TRBD2 matching over 11 bases. The DNA end favors TRBJ2-7, so the J call may be wrong. The CDR3 sequence is 15 residues long. From germline, CDR1 is MNHGY and CDR2 SVAAGI. The CDR3 here is CASSYHRTSGYEQYF. The CDR3 DNA follows: TGTGCCAGCAGTTACCATAGGACTAGCGGGTACGAGCAGTACTTC.

The chain links TRBV20-1 to TRBJ2-1, with 7 bases fitting TRBD2. The J segment lost 2 bases and the V segment lost 6 bases, leaving 7 bases of the junction unmatched. This CDR3 contains 14 residues. Germline V gives CDR1 DFQATT, CDR2 SNEGSKA (reference sequence). CDR3 sequence: CSALGGRTYNEQFF. In DNA, the CDR3 is TGCAGTGCCCTGGGGGGGAGGACCTACAATGAGCAGTTCTTC.

This clonotype was counted between two and nine times. The rearrangement uses TRBV20-1 and TRBJ2-7, with 8 bases matching TRBD1. CDR3 length: 13 amino acids. Germline V lookup: CDR1 DFQATT, CDR2 SNEGSKA (reference sequence). V shed 5 bases and J 5 bases; nucleotides not matched to a gene: 8. CDR3 nucleotide sequence: TGCAGTGCTCAGGACAGGGTGAGAAACGAGCAGTACTTC. Its protein product is CSAQDRVRNEQYF.

This chain links TRBV20-1 with TRBJ1-6, with unresolved D. The CDR3 runs 15 residues. Deletions cut 3 bases from V and 9 bases from J, with 18 bases between. Germline assignment: CDR1 DFQATT and CDR2 SNEGSKA (reference sequence). The CDR3 region is CSARRVQSALSPLHF. CDR3 nucleotides: TGCAGTGCTAGGAGGGTACAGTCGGCCCTTTCACCCCTCCACTTT.

The chain uses TRBV25-1 and TRBJ1-5; D not resolved. CDR1 is MGHDK and CDR2 is SYGVNS in the germline V gene. Deletions cut 4 bases from V and 1 base from J, with 5 bases between. CDR3 length: 13 amino acids. The CDR3 loop reads CASSAASNQPQHF. The CDR3 DNA reads TGTGCCAGCAGTGCAGCAAGCAATCAGCCCCAGCATTTT.

This clonotype has only a few counts. The V call is TRBV5-1, the J call TRBJ1-1; maybe TRBD1 (6 bases). V was clipped by 3 bases and J by 0 bases, with 12 bases between them. Per the germline V gene, CDR1 is SGHRS and CDR2 is YFSETQ. This CDR3 has 15 residues. The CDR3 nucleotides read TGCGCCAGCAGCTGGACAGCGAGGGTGAACACTGAAGCTTTCTTT. It translates to CASSWTARVNTEAFF.

As to this clonotype: Compared with germline, one end of the junction differs, possibly owing to a read error. V gene TRBV2 combines with J gene TRBJ2-3, with 10 bases identical to TRBD2. The germline V gene has CDR1 SNHLY and CDR2 FYNNEI. This CDR3 comprises 15 residues. The CDR3 DNA reads TGTGCCAGCAATCCGACTAGCGGGCGCACGGATACGCAGTATTTT. It codes for CASNPTSGRTDTQYF.

This clonotype was counted a few times. V usage is TRBV6-6 and J usage is TRBJ1-4; no firm D call. V lost 2 bases and J lost 0, with 10 bases in between. Germline V CDR1 and CDR2: MNHNY, SVGAGI (reference sequence). The CDR3 loop spans 16 amino acids. Written as DNA, the CDR3 is TGTGCCAGCAGTTACCTACAGTCCCCAACTAATGAAAAACTGTTTTTT. It yields the protein CASSYLQSPTNEKLFF.

The chain couples TRBV18 to TRBJ2-7; 8 nucleotides align to TRBD1. The V gene's germline CDR1 is KGHSH and CDR2 LQKENI. Germline trimming cut 4 bases from V and 2 bases from J; bases unmatched to any gene: 7. This CDR3 contains 15 residues. CDR3 DNA: TGTGCCAGCTCACTCACCCGACAGGGGCCCTACGAGCAGTACTTC. Protein product: CASSLTRQGPYEQYF.

The gene calls are TRBV20-1 and TRBJ2-5; 9 positions match TRBD2. The assigned J gene may be wrong: the sequence end matches TRBJ2-7 better. This CDR3 is 14 amino acids long. Germline V gene lookup returns CDR1 DFQATT and CDR2 SNEGSKA (reference sequence). CDR3 DNA sequence: TGCAGTGCTTTGGTGGGGACTAGCTTAAACGAGCAGTACTTC. Encoded protein: CSALVGTSLNEQYF.

This chain uses TRBV11-2 with TRBJ1-2; 7 bases match TRBD1. This CDR3 contains 12 residues. Germline CDR1 and CDR2: SGHAT and FQNNGV. J was trimmed by 4 bases and V by 7 bases; bases with no gene match: 3. CDR3 in amino acids: CASNRGSYGYTF. CDR3 bases: TGTGCCAGCAACAGGGGTTCCTATGGCTACACCTTC. The complete variable domain, with remaining parts taken from reference TRBV11-2 and TRBJ1-2, reads EAGVAQSPRYKIIEKRQSVAFWCNPISGHATLYWYQQILGQGPKLLIQFQNNGVVDDSQLPKDRFSAERLKGVDSTLKIQPAKLEDSAVYLCASNRGSYGYTFGSGTRLTVV.

Only one count was recorded for this clonotype. A much larger clone sits a single nucleotide away, making a read error possible. J is TRBJ2-4 and V is TRBV12-5; no reliable D call. The closer fit of TRBJ2-7 to the DNA end suggests the J call may be wrong. Germline V gene lookup returns CDR1 LGHNT and CDR2 FRNRAP. CDR3 length equals 14 residues. CDR3 DNA: TGTGCTAGTGGTTTGGTGGTAAACAGCGTCGAGCAGTACTTC. Its protein product is CASGLVVNSVEQYF.

The chain recombines TRBV28 with TRBJ2-6, with 7 bases that match TRBD2. The length of the CDR3 is 19 residues. The germline gives CDR1 MDHEN, CDR2 SYDVKM. Trimming at V came to 0 bases and at J to 0 bases, leaving 8 bases not matched to a gene. The CDR3 coding sequence is TGTGCCAGCAGTTTATGCCCACGGGAGGAAAGCTCTGGGGCCAACGTCCTGACTTTC. Translated, it gives CASSLCPREESSGANVLTF. Drawing the rest from reference TRBV28 and TRBJ2-6, the complete variable domain is DVKVTQSSRYLVKRTGEKVFLECVQDMDHENMFWYRQDPGLGLRLIYFSYDVKMKEKGDIPEGYSVSREKKERFSLILESASTNQTSMYLCASSLCPREESSGANVLTFGAGSRLTVL.

In this sample, this clonotype turned up many times. This sequence joins TRBV29-1 and TRBJ2-3, with 8 bases lining up with TRBD2. The CDR3 is 16 amino acids. From germline, CDR1 is SQVTM and CDR2 ANQGSEA. Trimming took 6 bases from V and 2 from J; bases not matched to a gene: 13. This CDR3 is CSVPGGSGGNTDTQYF. The CDR3 nucleotides are TGCAGCGTCCCCGGTGGAAGCGGGGGTAACACAGATACGCAGTATTTT.